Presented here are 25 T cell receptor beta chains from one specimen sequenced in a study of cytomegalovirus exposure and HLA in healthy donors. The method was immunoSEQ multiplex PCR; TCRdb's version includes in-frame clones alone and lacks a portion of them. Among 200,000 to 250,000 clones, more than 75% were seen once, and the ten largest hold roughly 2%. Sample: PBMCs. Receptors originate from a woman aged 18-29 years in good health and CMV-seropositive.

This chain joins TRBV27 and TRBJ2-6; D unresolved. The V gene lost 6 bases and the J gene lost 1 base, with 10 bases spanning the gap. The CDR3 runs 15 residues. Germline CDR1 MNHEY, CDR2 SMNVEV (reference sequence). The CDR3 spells CASSRLYSGANVLTF. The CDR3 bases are TGTGCCAGCAGCAGGCTATATTCTGGGGCCAACGTCCTGACTTTC.

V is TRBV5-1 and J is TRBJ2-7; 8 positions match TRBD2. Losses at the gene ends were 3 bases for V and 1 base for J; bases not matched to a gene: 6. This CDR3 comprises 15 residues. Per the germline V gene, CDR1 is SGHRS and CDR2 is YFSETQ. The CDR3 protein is CASSSLAGPSYEQYF. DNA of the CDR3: TGCGCCAGCAGCTCTCTAGCGGGCCCATCCTACGAGCAGTACTTC.

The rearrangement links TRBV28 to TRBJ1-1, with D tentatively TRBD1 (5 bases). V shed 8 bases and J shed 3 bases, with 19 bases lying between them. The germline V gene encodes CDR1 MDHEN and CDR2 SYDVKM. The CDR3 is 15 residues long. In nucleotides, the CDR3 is TGTGCCAGCCCCCCGGCGGGGGGAACGCACACTGAAGCTTTCTTT. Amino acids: CASPPAGGTHTEAFF.

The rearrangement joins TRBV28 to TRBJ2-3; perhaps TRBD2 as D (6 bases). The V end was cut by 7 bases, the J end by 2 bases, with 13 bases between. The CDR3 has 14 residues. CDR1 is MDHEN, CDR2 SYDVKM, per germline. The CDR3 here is CASIIAEHTDTQYF. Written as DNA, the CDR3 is TGTGCCAGCATAATAGCGGAACACACAGATACGCAGTATTTT.

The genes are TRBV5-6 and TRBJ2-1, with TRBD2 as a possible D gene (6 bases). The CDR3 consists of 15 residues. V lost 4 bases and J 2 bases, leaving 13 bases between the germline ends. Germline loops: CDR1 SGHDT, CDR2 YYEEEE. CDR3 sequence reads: CASSPGLTAYNEQFF. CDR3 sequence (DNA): TGTGCCAGCAGCCCCGGACTAACTGCCTACAATGAGCAGTTCTTC.

The CDR3 DNA follows: TGTGCCTGGAGTGTAGGGGGTGTAGGAGAAAAACTGTTTTTT. Encoded protein: CAWSVGGVGEKLFF. The V gene is TRBV30, the J gene TRBJ1-4; possibly TRBD1 for D (6 bases). There are 14 residues in the CDR3. Trimming left V 0 bases short and J 8 bases short, with 13 bases between. Germline-derived CDR1 and CDR2 are GTSNPN and SVGIG (reference sequence).

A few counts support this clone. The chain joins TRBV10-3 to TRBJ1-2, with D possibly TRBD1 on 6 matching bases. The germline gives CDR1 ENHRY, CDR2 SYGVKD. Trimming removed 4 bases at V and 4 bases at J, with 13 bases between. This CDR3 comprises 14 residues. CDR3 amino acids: CAISAPDRSYGYTF. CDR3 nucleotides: TGTGCCATCAGTGCGCCTGACAGGTCCTATGGCTACACCTTC.

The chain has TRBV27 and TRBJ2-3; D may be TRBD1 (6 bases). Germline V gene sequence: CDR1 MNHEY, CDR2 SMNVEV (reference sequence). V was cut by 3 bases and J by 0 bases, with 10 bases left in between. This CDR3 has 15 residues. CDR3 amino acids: CASSFSGVSTDTQYF. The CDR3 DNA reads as TGTGCCAGCAGTTTTTCAGGGGTTAGCACAGATACGCAGTATTTT.

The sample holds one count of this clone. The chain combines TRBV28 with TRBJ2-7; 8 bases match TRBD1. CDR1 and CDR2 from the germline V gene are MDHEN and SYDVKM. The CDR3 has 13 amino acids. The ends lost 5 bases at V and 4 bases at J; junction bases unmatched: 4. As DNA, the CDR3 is TGTGCCAGCAGTCCGGACAGGGCGTACGAGCAGTACTTC. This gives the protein CASSPDRAYEQYF.

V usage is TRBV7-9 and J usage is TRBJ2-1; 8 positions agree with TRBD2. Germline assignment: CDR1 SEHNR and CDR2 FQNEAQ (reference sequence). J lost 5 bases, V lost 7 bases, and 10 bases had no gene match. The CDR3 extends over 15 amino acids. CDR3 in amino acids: CASTTGGTRDNEQFF. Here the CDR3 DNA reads TGTGCCAGCACCACAGGCGGGACTAGGGACAATGAGCAGTTCTTC.

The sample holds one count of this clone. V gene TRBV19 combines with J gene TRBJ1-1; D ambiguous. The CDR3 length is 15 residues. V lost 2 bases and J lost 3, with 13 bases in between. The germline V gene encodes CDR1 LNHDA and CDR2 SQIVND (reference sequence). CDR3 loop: CASSIKWVGDTEAFF. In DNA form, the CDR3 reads TGTGCCAGTAGTATAAAGTGGGTCGGGGACACTGAAGCTTTCTTT.

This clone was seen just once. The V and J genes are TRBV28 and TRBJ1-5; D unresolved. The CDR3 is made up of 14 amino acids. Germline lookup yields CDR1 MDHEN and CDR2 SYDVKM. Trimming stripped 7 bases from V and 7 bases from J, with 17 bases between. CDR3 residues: CASILRGYIQPQHF. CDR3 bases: TGTGCCAGCATCCTAAGAGGGTATATCCAGCCCCAGCATTTT.

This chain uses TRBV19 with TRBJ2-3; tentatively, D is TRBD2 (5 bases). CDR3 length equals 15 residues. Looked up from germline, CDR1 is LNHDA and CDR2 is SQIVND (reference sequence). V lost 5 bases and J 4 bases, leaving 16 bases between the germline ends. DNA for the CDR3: TGTGCCAGTAGTGACGGGTTCGGGATGCCAGATACGCAGTATTTT. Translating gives CASSDGFGMPDTQYF.

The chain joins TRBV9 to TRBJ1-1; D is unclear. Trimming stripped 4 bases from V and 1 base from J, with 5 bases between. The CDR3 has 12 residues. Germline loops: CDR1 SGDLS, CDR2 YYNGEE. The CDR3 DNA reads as TGTGCCAGCAGCCCTACGAACACTGAAGCTTTCTTT. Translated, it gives CASSPTNTEAFF.

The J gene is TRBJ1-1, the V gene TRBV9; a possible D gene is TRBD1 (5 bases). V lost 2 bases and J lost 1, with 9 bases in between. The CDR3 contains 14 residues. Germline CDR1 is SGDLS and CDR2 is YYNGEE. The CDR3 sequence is CASSVSRANTEAFF. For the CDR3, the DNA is TGTGCCAGCAGCGTCAGCAGGGCGAACACTGAAGCTTTCTTT. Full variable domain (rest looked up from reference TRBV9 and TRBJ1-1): DSGVTQTPKHLITATGQRVTLRCSPRSGDLSVYWYQQSLDQGLQFLIQYYNGEERAKGNILERFSAQQFPDLHSELNLSSLELGDSALYFCASSVSRANTEAFFGQGTRLTVV.

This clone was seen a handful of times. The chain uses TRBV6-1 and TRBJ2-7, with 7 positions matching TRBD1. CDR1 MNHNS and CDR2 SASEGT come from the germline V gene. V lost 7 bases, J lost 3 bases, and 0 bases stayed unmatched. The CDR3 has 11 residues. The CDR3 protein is CASTGGYEQYF. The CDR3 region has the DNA TGTGCCAGCACAGGGGGCTACGAGCAGTACTTC.

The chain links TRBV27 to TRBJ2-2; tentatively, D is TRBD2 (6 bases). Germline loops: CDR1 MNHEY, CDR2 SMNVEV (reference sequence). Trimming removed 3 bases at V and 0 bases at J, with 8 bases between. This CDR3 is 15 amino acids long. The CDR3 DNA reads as TGTGCCAGCAGTTTGACGGGAGCGAACACCGGGGAGCTGTTTTTT. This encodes CASSLTGANTGELFF.

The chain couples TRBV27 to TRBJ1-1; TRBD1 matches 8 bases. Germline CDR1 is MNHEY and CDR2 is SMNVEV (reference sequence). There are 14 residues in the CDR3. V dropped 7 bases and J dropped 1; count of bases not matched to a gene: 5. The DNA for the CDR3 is TGTGCCAGCAAGAAACAGGGGGGGAACACTGAAGCTTTCTTT. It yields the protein CASKKQGGNTEAFF.

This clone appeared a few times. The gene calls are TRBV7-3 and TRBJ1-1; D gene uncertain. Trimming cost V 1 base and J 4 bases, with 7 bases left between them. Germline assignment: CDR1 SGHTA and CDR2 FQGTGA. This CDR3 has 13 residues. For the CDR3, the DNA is TGTGCCAGCAGCTTAATGGAGAGCACTGAAGCTTTCTTT. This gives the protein CASSLMESTEAFF.

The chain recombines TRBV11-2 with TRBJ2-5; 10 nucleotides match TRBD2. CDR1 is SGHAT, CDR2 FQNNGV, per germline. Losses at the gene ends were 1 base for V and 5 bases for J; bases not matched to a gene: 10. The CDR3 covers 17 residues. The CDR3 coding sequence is TGTGCCAGCAGCTTAGGGGTGCCGGCTAGCGGGAGTGAGACCCAGTACTTC. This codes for CASSLGVPASGSETQYF.

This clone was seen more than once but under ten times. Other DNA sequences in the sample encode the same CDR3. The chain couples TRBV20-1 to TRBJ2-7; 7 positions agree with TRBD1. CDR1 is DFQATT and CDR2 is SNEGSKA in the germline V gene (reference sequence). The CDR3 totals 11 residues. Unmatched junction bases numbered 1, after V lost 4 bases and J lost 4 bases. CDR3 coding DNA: TGCAGTGCTAAACAGGGGTACGAGCAGTACTTC. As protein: CSAKQGYEQYF.

The CDR3 DNA follows: TGTGCCAGCAGCCTAGGACAATCTCCAGATACGCAGTATTTT. Amino acid sequence: CASSLGQSPDTQYF. The chain carries TRBV7-3 and TRBJ2-3; D is perhaps TRBD1 (5 bases). The CDR3 covers 14 residues. From germline, CDR1 is SGHTA and CDR2 FQGTGA. The V and J ends lost 5 bases and 4 bases respectively, with 13 bases between them.

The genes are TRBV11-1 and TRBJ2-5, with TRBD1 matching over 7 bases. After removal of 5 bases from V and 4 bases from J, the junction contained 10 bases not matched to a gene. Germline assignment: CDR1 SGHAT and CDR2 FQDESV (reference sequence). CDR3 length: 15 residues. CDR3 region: CASSRPDRLGETQYF. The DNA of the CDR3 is TGTGCCAGCAGCAGACCGGACAGGCTCGGAGAGACCCAGTACTTC.

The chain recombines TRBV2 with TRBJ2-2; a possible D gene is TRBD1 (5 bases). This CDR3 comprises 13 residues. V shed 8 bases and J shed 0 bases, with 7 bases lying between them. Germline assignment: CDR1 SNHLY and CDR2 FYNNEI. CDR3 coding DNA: TGTGCCAGCGGGGCCGCGAACACCGGGGAGCTGTTTTTT. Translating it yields CASGAANTGELFF.

As DNA, the CDR3 is TGCGCCAGCAGCCCCGGGACTAGCGGGAGGACCTGGGAGACCCAGTACTTC. Its translation is CASSPGTSGRTWETQYF. The V call is TRBV10-2, the J call TRBJ2-5; 15 bases fit TRBD2. V was clipped by 6 bases and J by 5 bases; unmatched bases: 10. The germline V gene has CDR1 WSHSY and CDR2 SAAADI. The CDR3 has 17 residues.